The rows below give T cell receptor beta chains drawn from one sample of a study of blood T cells in healthy people across ages. TCRdb re-analysed the 5' RACE reads in MiXCR, keeping a single row per CDR3 protein. Here the sample spans some 1.5 million distinct CDR3 sequences, roughly 27% being singletons. The sequenced sample was blood. The receptors were gathered from a woman in her 30s in good health. Both conserved end residues are part of each CDR3. D genes are given only for firm matches. Not every row has a clone size; where given, it reads once, few, many or a size class.

>TRBJ2-1|TRBV2|TRBD2|.
CASSELASGGDEQFF
TGTGCCAGCAGTGAACTCGCTAGCGGGGGAGACGAGCAGTTCTTC
>TRBJ1-5|TRBV2|.|.
CTSSAFWARDKQPQHF
TGTACCAGCAGTGCTTTTTGGGCCAGGGATAAGCAGCCCCAGCATTTT
>TRBJ1-2|TRBV5-1|.|many
CASSLRAGYGYTF
TGCGCCAGCAGCTTGAGGGCAGGCTATGGCTACACCTTC
>TRBJ2-7|TRBV5-6|TRBD1|many
CASSLPGTGMNEQYF
TGTGCCAGCAGCTTGCCCGGGACAGGGATGAACGAGCAGTACTTC
>TRBJ2-3|TRBV12-2|.|.
CASRLDRGLAPDTQYF
TGTGCAAGTCGCTTGGACAGGGGGCTCGCCCCAGATACGCAGTATTTT
>TRBJ2-7|TRBV18|.|few
CASSPGVPTYEQYF
TGTGCCAGCTCACCAGGAGTACCGACCTACGAGCAGTACTTC
>TRBJ2-7|TRBV6-2/TRBV6-3|.|many
CASSYSIRQHEQYF
TGTGCCAGCAGTTACTCGATCCGCCAGCACGAGCAGTACTTC
>TRBJ2-3|TRBV5-1|.|many
CASSLEAARGADTQYF
TGCGCCAGCAGCTTGGAGGCTGCCAGGGGGGCAGATACGCAGTATTTT
>TRBJ2-1|TRBV20-1|TRBD2|.
CSARDLGGYNEQFF
TGCAGTGCTAGAGATTTGGGGGGGTACAATGAGCAGTTCTTC
>TRBJ2-1|TRBV6-2/TRBV6-3|TRBD2|few
CASGLAGGGGEQFF
TGTGCCAGCGGACTAGCGGGAGGGGGAGGTGAGCAGTTCTTC
>TRBJ2-2|TRBV6-2/TRBV6-3|TRBD2|.
CASGSLAGVTGELFF
TGTGCCAGCGGTTCACTAGCGGGAGTCACCGGGGAGCTGTTTTTT
>TRBJ1-5|TRBV28|TRBD1|.
CASSYFPGTGTINNQPQHF
TGTGCCAGCAGTTATTTTCCCGGGACAGGTACTATCAACAATCAGCCCCAGCATTTT
>TRBJ1-2|TRBV11-2|.|.
CASSPTQGVYGYTF
TGTGCCAGCAGCCCGACACAGGGAGTCTATGGCTACACCTTC
>TRBJ2-1|TRBV2|TRBD2|.
CASSPGTSFYNGQFF
TGTGCCAGCAGTCCCGGGACTAGCTTCTACAATGGGCAGTTCTTC
>TRBJ1-5|TRBV12-5|.|few
CASGWGPYSNQPQHF
TGTGCTAGTGGTTGGGGTCCTTATAGCAATCAGCCCCAGCATTTT
>TRBJ2-1|TRBV6-2/TRBV6-3|TRBD2|.
CASSYSSSGAYNEQFF
TGTGCCAGCAGTTACTCGAGCAGCGGGGCGTACAATGAGCAGTTCTTC
>TRBJ1-5|TRBV10-3|.|many
CAISGQIGGDQPQHF
TGTGCCATCAGTGGCCAGATTGGCGGCGATCAGCCCCAGCATTTT
>TRBJ2-4|TRBV7-2|TRBD2|few
CASSQILAGGIEQYF
TGTGCCAGCAGCCAGATACTAGCGGGAGGGATTGAGCAGTACTTC
>TRBJ2-1|TRBV18|TRBD2|.
CASSPPKAGGQFF
TGTGCCAGCTCACCACCGAAAGCGGGAGGCCAGTTCTTC
>TRBJ2-7|TRBV5-1|.|few
CASSSAQGPYEQYF
TGCGCCAGCAGCTCGGCTCAGGGCCCCTACGAGCAGTACTTC
>TRBJ1-5|TRBV20-1|.|.
CSASRQNSNQPQHF
TGCAGTGCTTCACGACAGAATAGCAATCAGCCCCAGCATTTT
>TRBJ2-3|TRBV6-2/TRBV6-3|.|.
CASSCSVLASSDTQYF
TGTGCCAGCAGTTGCTCGGTTCTAGCTAGTTCAGATACGCAGTATTTT
>TRBJ2-7|TRBV14|.|.
CASSQGNVFTQYF
TGTGCCAGCAGCCAAGGAAACGTCTTTACCCAGTACTTC
>TRBJ2-7|TRBV5-6|TRBD1|many
CASSLGTGPSEQYF
TGTGCCAGCAGCTTGGGGACAGGGCCTTCCGAGCAGTACTTC
>TRBJ2-3|TRBV19|TRBD1|.
CASGQGVDTQYF
TGTGCCTCCGGACAGGGGGTAGATACGCAGTATTTT
>TRBJ2-3|TRBV10-3|.|few
CAISDGPGTQDTQYF
TGTGCCATCAGTGACGGGCCGGGGACACAAGATACGCAGTATTTT
>TRBJ2-7|TRBV6-2/TRBV6-3|.|.
CTSRRGHSYEQYF
TGTACCAGCAGGCGGGGGCACTCCTACGAGCAGTACTTC
>TRBJ2-5|TRBV20-1|.|.
CTSGGDKETQYF
TGCACCTCAGGGGGGGATAAAGAGACCCAGTACTTC
>TRBJ1-2|TRBV14|.|many
CASSLIGGDGYTF
TGTGCCAGCAGCCTCATCGGGGGAGATGGCTACACCTTC
>TRBJ2-1|TRBV20-1|.|few
CSAYEDQAGSYNEQFF
TGCAGTGCTTACGAAGATCAAGCGGGCTCCTACAATGAGCAGTTCTTC
>TRBJ2-1|TRBV25-1|TRBD2|.
CASSDSGSWNEQFF
TGTGCCAGCAGTGATAGCGGGAGCTGGAATGAGCAGTTCTTC
>TRBJ1-3|TRBV28|.|once
CASSRPFISGNTIYF
TGTGCCAGCAGCCGGCCGTTCATCTCTGGAAACACCATATATTTT
>TRBJ2-5|TRBV6-5|.|.
CASREPGLEETQYF
TGTGCCAGCAGGGAACCGGGACTCGAAGAGACCCAGTACTTC
>TRBJ2-2|TRBV5-1|.|.
CASTESWRNTGELFF
TGCGCCAGCACCGAATCATGGCGGAACACCGGGGAGCTGTTTTTT
>TRBJ2-5|TRBV5-1|.|.
CASSFGSPGSNDQYF
TGTGCCAGCAGCTTCGGAAGCCCAGGGTCCAACGATCAGTACTTC
>TRBJ1-5|TRBV7-2|TRBD1|.
CASSLGGTGEGQPQHF
TGTGCCAGCAGCTTGGGTGGAACAGGGGAAGGTCAGCCCCAGCATTTT
>TRBJ2-7|TRBV20-1|.|.
CSAREGEYEQYF
TGCAGTGCTAGGGAGGGGGAATACGAGCAGTACTTC
>TRBJ2-3|TRBV12-3/TRBV12-4|.|.
CASSPRSRTSTDTQYF
TGTGCCAGCAGCCCTAGAAGCCGGACTAGCACAGATACGCAGTATTTT
>TRBJ2-7|TRBV20-1|TRBD1|few
CSARETGTGTYEQYF
TGCAGTGCTAGGGAAACCGGGACAGGGACCTACGAGCAGTACTTC
>TRBJ1-2|TRBV29-1|TRBD1|.
CSVGGQGKGYTF
TGCAGCGTTGGGGGACAGGGGAAGGGCTACACCTTC
>TRBJ2-1|TRBV6-5|.|many
CASSPAGQGNIYNEQFF
TGTGCCAGCAGCCCCGCCGGGCAGGGCAATATCTACAATGAGCAGTTCTTC
>TRBJ1-2|TRBV9|TRBD1|few
CASSRDRRYTF
TGTGCCAGCAGCCGGGACAGGCGCTACACCTTC
>TRBJ2-1|TRBV6-5|TRBD2|.
CASTRPAGGGEQFF
TGTGCCAGCACTCGGCCAGCGGGGGGGGGAGAGCAGTTCTTC
>TRBJ1-6|TRBV12-3/TRBV12-4|.|.
CASTQESSYNSPLHF
TGTGCCAGCACACAGGAGTCTTCCTATAATTCACCCCTCCACTTT
>TRBJ2-2|TRBV2|TRBD2|few
CASRPGLAGGRSGELFF
TGTGCCAGCAGACCCGGACTAGCGGGAGGGAGAAGCGGGGAGCTGTTTTTT
>TRBJ1-4|TRBV7-2|TRBD1|.
CASSWTGINEKRFF
TGTGCCAGCAGCTGGACAGGGATTAATGAAAAACGGTTTTTT
>TRBJ2-1|TRBV24-1|.|.
CATQSSYNEQFF
TGTGCCACACAGAGCTCCTACAATGAGCAGTTCTTC
>TRBJ1-2|TRBV7-2|TRBD1|.
CASSFNAGGEGYTF
TGTGCCAGCAGCTTTAACGCAGGGGGCGAGGGCTACACCTTC
>TRBJ2-1|TRBV7-2|.|few
CASSLLRDLSFF
TGTGCCAGCAGCTTACTCCGGGACTTGTCGTTCTTC
>TRBJ2-7|TRBV7-2|TRBD1|many
CASSFGTGALLMFEQYF
TGTGCCAGCAGCTTCGGGACAGGGGCTCTTCTGATGTTCGAGCAGTACTTC
>TRBJ2-7|TRBV7-2|TRBD1|few
CASSSPDRGAYEQYF
TGTGCCAGCAGCTCCCCGGACAGGGGGGCCTACGAGCAGTACTTC
>TRBJ2-7|TRBV2|TRBD1|few
CASSDRVTQQYF
TGTGCCAGCAGCGACAGGGTAACACAGCAGTACTTC
>TRBJ2-3|TRBV6-6|.|.
CASSYEIDAQYF
TGTGCCAGCAGTTACGAGATAGATGCGCAGTATTTT
>TRBJ1-4|TRBV5-1|TRBD1|.
CASSPRQGLVDEKLFF
TGCGCCAGCAGCCCTCGACAGGGGCTCGTGGATGAAAAACTGTTTTTT
>TRBJ1-1|TRBV4-1|.|.
CASSLLHSNTEAFF
TGCGCCAGCAGCCTCTTACACTCGAACACTGAAGCTTTCTTT